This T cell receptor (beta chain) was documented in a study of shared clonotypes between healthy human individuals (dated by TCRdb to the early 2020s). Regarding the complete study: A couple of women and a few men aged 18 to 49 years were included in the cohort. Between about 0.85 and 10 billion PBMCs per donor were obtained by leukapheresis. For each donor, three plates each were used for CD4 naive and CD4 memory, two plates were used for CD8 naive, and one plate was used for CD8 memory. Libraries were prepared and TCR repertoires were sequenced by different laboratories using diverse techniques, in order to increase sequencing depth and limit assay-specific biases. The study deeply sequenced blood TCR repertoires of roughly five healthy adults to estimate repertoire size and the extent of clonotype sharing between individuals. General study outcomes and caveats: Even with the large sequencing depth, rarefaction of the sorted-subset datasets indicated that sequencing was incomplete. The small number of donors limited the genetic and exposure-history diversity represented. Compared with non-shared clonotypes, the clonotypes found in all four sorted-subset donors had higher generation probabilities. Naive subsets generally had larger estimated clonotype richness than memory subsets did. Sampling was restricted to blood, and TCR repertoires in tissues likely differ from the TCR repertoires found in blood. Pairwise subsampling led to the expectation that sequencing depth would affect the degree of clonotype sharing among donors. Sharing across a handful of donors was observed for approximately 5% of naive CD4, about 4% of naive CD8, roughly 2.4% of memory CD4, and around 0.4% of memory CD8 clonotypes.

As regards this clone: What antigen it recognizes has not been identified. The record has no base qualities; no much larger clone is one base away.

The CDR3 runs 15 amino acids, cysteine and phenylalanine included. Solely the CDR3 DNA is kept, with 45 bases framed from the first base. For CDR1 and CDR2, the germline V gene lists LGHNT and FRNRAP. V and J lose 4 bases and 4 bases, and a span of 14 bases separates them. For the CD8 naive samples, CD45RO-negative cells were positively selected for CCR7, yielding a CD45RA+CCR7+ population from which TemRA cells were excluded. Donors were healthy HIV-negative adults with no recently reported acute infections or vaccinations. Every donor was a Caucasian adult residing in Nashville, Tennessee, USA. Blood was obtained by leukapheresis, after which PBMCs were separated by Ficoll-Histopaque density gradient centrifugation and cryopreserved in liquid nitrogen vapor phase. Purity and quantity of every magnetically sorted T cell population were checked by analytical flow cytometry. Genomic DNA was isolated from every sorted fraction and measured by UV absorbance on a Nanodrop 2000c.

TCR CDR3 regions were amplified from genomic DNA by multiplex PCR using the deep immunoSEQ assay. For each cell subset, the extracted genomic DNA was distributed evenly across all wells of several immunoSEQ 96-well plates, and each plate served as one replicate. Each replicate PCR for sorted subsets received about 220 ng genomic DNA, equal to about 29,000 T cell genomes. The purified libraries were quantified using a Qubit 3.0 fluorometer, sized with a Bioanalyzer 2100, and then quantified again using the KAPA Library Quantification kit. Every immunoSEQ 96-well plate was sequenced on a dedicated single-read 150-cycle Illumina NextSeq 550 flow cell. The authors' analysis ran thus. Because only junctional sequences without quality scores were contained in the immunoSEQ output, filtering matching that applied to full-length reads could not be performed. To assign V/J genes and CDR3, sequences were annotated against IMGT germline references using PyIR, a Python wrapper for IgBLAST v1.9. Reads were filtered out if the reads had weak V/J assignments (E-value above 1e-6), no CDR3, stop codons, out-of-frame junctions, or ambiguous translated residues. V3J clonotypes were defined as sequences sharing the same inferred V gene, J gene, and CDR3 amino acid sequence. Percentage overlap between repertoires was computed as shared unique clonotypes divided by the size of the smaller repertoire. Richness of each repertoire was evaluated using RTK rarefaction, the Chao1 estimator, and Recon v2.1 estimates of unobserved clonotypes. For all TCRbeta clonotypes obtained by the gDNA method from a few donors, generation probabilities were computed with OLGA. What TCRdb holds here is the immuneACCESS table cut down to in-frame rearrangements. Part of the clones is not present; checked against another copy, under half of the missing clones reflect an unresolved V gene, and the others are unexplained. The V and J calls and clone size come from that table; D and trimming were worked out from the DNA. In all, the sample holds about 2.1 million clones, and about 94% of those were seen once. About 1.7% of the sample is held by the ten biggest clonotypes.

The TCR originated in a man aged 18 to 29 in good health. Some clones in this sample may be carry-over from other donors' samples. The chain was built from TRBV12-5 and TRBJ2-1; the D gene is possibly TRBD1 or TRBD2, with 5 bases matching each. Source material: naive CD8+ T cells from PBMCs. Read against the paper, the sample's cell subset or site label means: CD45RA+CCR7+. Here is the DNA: TGTGCTAGTGGTTCGTCTGGGGGTGGTTACAATGAGCAGTTCTTC. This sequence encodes CASGSSGGGYNEQFF.